Listed below are T cell receptor beta chains from one sample, sequenced in a study of T cell responses to AZD1222 COVID-19 vaccine. Some clones are missing from TCRdb's copy, which holds only in-frame ones; the method was immunoSEQ multiplex PCR. Of about 140,000 clones detected, 80% to 95% appear once; the ten largest clones hold around 3.5%. The starting material was peripheral blood, obtained 28 days after the second AZD1222 dose. Receptors originate from an adult who received the AZD1222 COVID-19 vaccine. CDR3s include the opening cysteine and the closing phenylalanine or tryptophan. Fields, in order: clone size, V gene, J gene, D gene, CDR3 DNA, CDR3 protein. D genes are given only for firm matches. Only some rows state a clone size, as once, few, many or a class for expanded clones.

>NA|TRBV28|TRBJ1-4|NA
TGTGCCAGCAGAAAGGGTGGAGAGTATGAAAAACTGTTTTTT
CASRKGGEYEKLFF
>once|TRBV19|TRBJ1-4|NA
TGTGCCAGTTGCAATCGGGCAACTAATGAAAAACTGTTTTTT
CASCNRATNEKLFF
>few|TRBV7-2|TRBJ2-2|TRBD1
TGTGCCAGCAGCGCCTACAGGGGTCCCACCGGGGAGCTGTTTTTT
CASSAYRGPTGELFF
>NA|TRBV24-1|TRBJ1-5|NA
TGTGCCACCAGTGATTTGCACGGCAATCAGCCCCAGCATTTT
CATSDLHGNQPQHF
>NA|TRBV30|TRBJ2-7|NA
TGTGCCTGGAGTACCGGTGGTGGCGGAGGGGTGGAGCAGTACTTC
CAWSTGGGGGVEQYF
>NA|TRBV11-2|TRBJ1-6|NA
TGTGCCAGCACCATTACTCGGACCGATTCACCCCTCCACTTT
CASTITRTDSPLHF
>NA|TRBV3-1/TRBV3-2|TRBJ2-1|NA
TGTGCCAGCAGCGCGACGACTAGCTACAATGAGCAGTTCTTC
CASSATTSYNEQFF
>NA|TRBV2|TRBJ1-1|NA
TGTGCCAGCAGTGTTGGAGGGGGGTACACTGAAGCTTTCTTT
CASSVGGGYTEAFF
>NA|TRBV7-9|TRBJ2-3|TRBD2
TGTGCCAGCAGACCCCTAGCGGGAGGAGATACGCAGTATTTT
CASRPLAGGDTQYF
>NA|TRBV6-2/TRBV6-3|TRBJ1-6|NA
TGTGCCAGCACCCCGTTAGGCAGGGTAAAGAATTCACCCCTCCACTTT
CASTPLGRVKNSPLHF
>once|TRBV24-1|TRBJ2-3|NA
TGTGCCACCAGTGACCCACTGGGGCAAGATACGCAGTATTTT
CATSDPLGQDTQYF
>NA|TRBV27|TRBJ2-7|TRBD1
TGTGCCAGCAGTTGGGGACAGGGGGCGAAAGAGCAGTACTTC
CASSWGQGAKEQYF
>NA|TRBV4-1|TRBJ1-1|NA
TGCGCCAGCAGCCAACAGGGCCCGGTAATGAACACTGAAGCTTTCTTT
CASSQQGPVMNTEAFF
>NA|TRBV7-9|TRBJ1-3|TRBD1
TGTGCCAGCAGCCCCGGGACAGGGTCCGGAAACACCATATATTTT
CASSPGTGSGNTIYF
>NA|TRBV21-1|TRBJ1-6|NA
TGTGCCAGCAGCAAAGACAGGGCCATTAATTCACCCCTCCACTTT
CASSKDRAINSPLHF
>NA|TRBV6-5|TRBJ1-3|NA
TGTGCCAGCATTGGCCTTTCCCCGCACACCATATATTTT
CASIGLSPHTIYF
>NA|TRBV7-2|TRBJ2-5|TRBD2
TGTGCCAGCAGCTCCCGGCGGACTAGTCGGGAGACCCAGTACTTC
CASSSRRTSRETQYF
>NA|TRBV5-1|TRBJ1-4|TRBD1
TGCGCCAGCAGCTTGGCCGGGACAGGGGGCGCTGATGAAAAACTGTTTTTT
CASSLAGTGGADEKLFF
>NA|TRBV24-1|TRBJ2-1|NA
TGTGCCACCAGGGGGGCAGGGACCGGGAATGAGCAGTTCTTC
CATRGAGTGNEQFF
>NA|TRBV9|TRBJ1-2|NA
TGTGCCAGCAGCGTAGACCCGGGGCCAGGGAACTATGGCTACACCTTC
CASSVDPGPGNYGYTF
>NA|TRBV19|TRBJ1-6|NA
TGTGCCAGTAGTATCGGCGGACCAAGAGCACGGACTATGAATTCACCCCTCCACTTT
CASSIGGPRARTMNSPLHF
>NA|TRBV7-9|TRBJ2-1|NA
TGTGCCAGCAGCTTAGTTTCCGGGACAAGAAATGAGCAGTTCTTC
CASSLVSGTRNEQFF
>NA|TRBV6-5|TRBJ1-4|NA
TGTGCCAGCAGTTACAGGCGCCTAAATAATGAAAAACTGTTTTTT
CASSYRRLNNEKLFF
>NA|TRBV28|TRBJ1-6|NA
TGTGCCAGCGTGACCAGGGCCTACTGGGATTCACCCCTCCACTTT
CASVTRAYWDSPLHF
>NA|TRBV18|TRBJ1-1|NA
TGTGCCAGCTCGTCAGGGTACGCTGAAGCTTTCTTT
CASSSGYAEAFF
>NA|TRBV18|TRBJ2-3|NA
TGTGCCAGCTCACCACTCACGGGACGAGGCACAGATACGCAGTATTTT
CASSPLTGRGTDTQYF
>NA|TRBV4-1|TRBJ2-1|NA
TGCGCCAGCAGCCAAGAACAGGGTGGCAATGAGCAGTTCTTC
CASSQEQGGNEQFF
>NA|TRBV5-1|TRBJ2-1|NA
TGCGCCAGCAGCCTTACAGGCCTGGGGTCCTACAATGAGCAGTTCTTC
CASSLTGLGSYNEQFF
>NA|TRBV28|TRBJ2-7|NA
TGTGCCAGCACCTCTCGAGGCGGCTCCTACGAGCAGTACTTC
CASTSRGGSYEQYF
>NA|TRBV24-1|TRBJ2-3|TRBD1
TGTGCCACCAGTGATTCCCTAGTCAGGGGGACAGATACGCAGTATTTT
CATSDSLVRGTDTQYF
>once|TRBV27|TRBJ1-5|TRBD1
TGTGCCAGCAGTTTAGTTGCAGGGGGAGGTCAGCCCCAGCATTTT
CASSLVAGGGQPQHF
>few|TRBV28|TRBJ1-1|TRBD1
TGTGCCAGCAGGGGGACAGTGGAAAAAGCTTTCTTT
CASRGTVEKAFF
>NA|TRBV7-9|TRBJ2-1|NA
TGTGCCAGCAGCCCCAACGGGGATGAGCAGTTCTTC
CASSPNGDEQFF
>NA|TRBV4-3|TRBJ2-3|NA
TGCGCCAGCAGCCAATCGGTTCAGTGGAGGGATACGCAGTATTTT
CASSQSVQWRDTQYF
>NA|TRBV19|TRBJ2-2|TRBD2
TGTGCTACTTGGGGGACTAGCGGGAGGCCCTACACCGGGGAGCTGTTTTTT
CATWGTSGRPYTGELFF
>NA|TRBV6-5|TRBJ1-2|TRBD1
TGTGCCAGCAACTTACGTGGGACAGCTAACTATGGCTACACCTTC
CASNLRGTANYGYTF
>NA|TRBV24-1|TRBJ2-7|NA
TGTGCCACCAGTGAAGGACAAAAGGAGTCCGAGCAGTACTTC
CATSEGQKESEQYF
>NA|TRBV19|TRBJ1-3|NA
TGTGCCAGTAGTGAGAGGGGAAACTCTGGAAACACCATATATTTT
CASSERGNSGNTIYF
>NA|TRBV11-2|TRBJ2-3|TRBD2
TGTGCCAGCAGCTTACGAGGACTAGCTGCAGATACGCAGTATTTT
CASSLRGLAADTQYF
>NA|TRBV19|TRBJ2-7|NA
TGTGCCAGTAGTCTGCGACAGCCACCCTACGAGCAGTACTTC
CASSLRQPPYEQYF
>NA|TRBV27|TRBJ1-4|TRBD1
TGTGCCAGCAGTTTCCATCGGGACAGGGGCCCTTCAGGAAAACTGTTTTTT
CASSFHRDRGPSGKLFF
>NA|TRBV3-1/TRBV3-2|TRBJ2-5|NA
TGTGCCAGCAGCCAAGACAGACAAGAGACCCAGTACTTC
CASSQDRQETQYF
>NA|TRBV5-6|TRBJ1-5|NA
TGTGCCAGCAGCTTGAACCCTTATAGCAATCAGCCCCAGCATTTT
CASSLNPYSNQPQHF
>NA|TRBV6-2/TRBV6-3|TRBJ1-5|NA
TGTGCCAGCAGTTACCGAGGGTTTGGCAATCAGCCCCAGCATTTT
CASSYRGFGNQPQHF
>NA|TRBV27|TRBJ1-1|NA
TGTGCCAGCAGTGCAACAGAGAACACTGAAGCTTTCTTT
CASSATENTEAFF
>NA|TRBV4-1|TRBJ2-5|NA
TGCGCCAGCAGCCAAGATCTATCCTTAGGGGAGACCCAGTACTTC
CASSQDLSLGETQYF
>few|TRBV7-8|TRBJ1-2|NA
TGTGCCAGCAGCTTAGCGGTTTCTCGTAACGGCTACACCTTC
CASSLAVSRNGYTF
>NA|TRBV10-3|TRBJ1-2|NA
TGTGCCATCAGTGGCTCGGGCCGGGGCTACACCTTC
CAISGSGRGYTF
>few|TRBV29-1|TRBJ1-1|NA
TGCAGCGTTGAAGGGCAGGCCAACACTGAAGCTTTCTTT
CSVEGQANTEAFF
>NA|TRBV20-1|TRBJ1-2|NA
TGCAGTGCTTTAGGTAGCTATGGCTACACCTTC
CSALGSYGYTF
>NA|TRBV11-1|TRBJ2-7|TRBD2
TGTGCCAGCAGCTTAAGGCCTAGCGGGATAGCAGGCGAGCAGTACTTC
CASSLRPSGIAGEQYF
>NA|TRBV4-3|TRBJ1-1|NA
TGCGCCAGCAGCCAAGATCCGGGTGGGGATACTGAAGCTTTCTTT
CASSQDPGGDTEAFF
>NA|TRBV5-1|TRBJ1-4|NA
TGCGCCAGCAGCTTGGGTCAGGCGGGTGAAAAACTGTTTTTT
CASSLGQAGEKLFF
>NA|TRBV7-9|TRBJ2-7|NA
TGTGCCAGCAGCGGACAAATCACCCCTAGAGATTCCTACGAGCAGTACTTC
CASSGQITPRDSYEQYF
>NA|TRBV27|TRBJ2-3|TRBD2
TGTGCCAGCAGCCAACTAGCGGGAGGGCCCACAGATACGCAGTATTTT
CASSQLAGGPTDTQYF
>NA|TRBV6-5|TRBJ2-2|TRBD1
TGTGCCAGCATTCAGACAGGGATAAACACCGGGGAGCTGTTTTTT
CASIQTGINTGELFF
>once|TRBV18|TRBJ2-2|NA
TGTGCCAGCTCAGCCGGGACACCTAACACCGGGGAGCTGTTTTTT
CASSAGTPNTGELFF
>NA|TRBV18|TRBJ1-1|NA
TGTGCCAGCTCGCTCTGGGACCCTCGCATGAACACTGAAGCTTTCTTT
CASSLWDPRMNTEAFF
>NA|TRBV9|TRBJ1-3|NA
TGTGCCAGCAGCGTAGTGGGGGACTCTGGAAACACCATATATTTT
CASSVVGDSGNTIYF
>NA|TRBV6-2/TRBV6-3|TRBJ2-7|NA
TGTGCCAGCAGTTTTCCGGGGGCCTTTCTTTACGAGCAGTACTTC
CASSFPGAFLYEQYF